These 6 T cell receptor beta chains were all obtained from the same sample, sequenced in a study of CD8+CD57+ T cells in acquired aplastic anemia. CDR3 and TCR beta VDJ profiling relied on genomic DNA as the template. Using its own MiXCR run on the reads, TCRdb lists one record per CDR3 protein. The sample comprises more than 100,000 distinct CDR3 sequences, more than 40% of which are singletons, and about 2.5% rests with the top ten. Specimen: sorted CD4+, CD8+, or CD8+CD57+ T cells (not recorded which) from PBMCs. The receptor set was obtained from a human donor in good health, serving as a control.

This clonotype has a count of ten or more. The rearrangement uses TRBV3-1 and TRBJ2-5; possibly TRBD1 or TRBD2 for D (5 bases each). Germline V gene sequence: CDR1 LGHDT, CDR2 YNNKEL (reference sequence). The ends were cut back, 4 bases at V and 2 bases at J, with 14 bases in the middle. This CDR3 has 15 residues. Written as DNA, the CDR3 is TGTGCCAGCAGCCGGGACCCCAGTGGTCAAGAGACCCAGTACTTC. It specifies CASSRDPSGQETQYF.

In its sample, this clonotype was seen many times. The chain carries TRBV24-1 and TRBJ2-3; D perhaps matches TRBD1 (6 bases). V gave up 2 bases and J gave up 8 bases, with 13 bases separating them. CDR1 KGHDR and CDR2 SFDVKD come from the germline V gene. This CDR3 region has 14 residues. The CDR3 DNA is TGTGCCACCAGTGATTCCAGGGGCCTTGGTACGCAGTATTTT. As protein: CATSDSRGLGTQYF.

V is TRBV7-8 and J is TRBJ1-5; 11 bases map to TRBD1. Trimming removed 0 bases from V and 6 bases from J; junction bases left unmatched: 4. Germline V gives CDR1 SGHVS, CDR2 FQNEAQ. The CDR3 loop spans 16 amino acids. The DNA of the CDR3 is TGTGCCAGCAGCTTAGCAGGGACAGGGGGAGTTCAGCCCCAGCATTTT. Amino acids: CASSLAGTGGVQPQHF.

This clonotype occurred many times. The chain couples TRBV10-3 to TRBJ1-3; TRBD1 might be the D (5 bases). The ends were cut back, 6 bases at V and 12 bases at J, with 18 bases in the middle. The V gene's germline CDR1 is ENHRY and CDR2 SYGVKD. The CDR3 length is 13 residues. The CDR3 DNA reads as TGTGCCATCAGGTCCGTTCAGGGCTCCAACATATATTTT. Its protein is CAIRSVQGSNIYF.

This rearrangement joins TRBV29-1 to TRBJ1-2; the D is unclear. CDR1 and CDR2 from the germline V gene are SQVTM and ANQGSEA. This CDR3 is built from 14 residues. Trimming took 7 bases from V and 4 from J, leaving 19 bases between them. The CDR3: CSGWSFGSTYGYTF. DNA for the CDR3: TGCAGCGGATGGAGCTTCGGAAGCACCTATGGCTACACCTTC.

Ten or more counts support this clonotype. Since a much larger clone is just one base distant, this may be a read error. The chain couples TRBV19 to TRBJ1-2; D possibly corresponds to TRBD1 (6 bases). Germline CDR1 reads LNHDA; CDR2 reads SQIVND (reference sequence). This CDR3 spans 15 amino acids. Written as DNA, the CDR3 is TGTGCCAGTAGTATGGGGGGCAATGTGAACTATGGCTACGCCTTC. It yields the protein CASSMGGNVNYGYAF.